This T cell receptor beta chain emerged from a study of human T cells and chemical hapten exposure. This clonotype was counted at least ten times. The target antigen is unknown. Study-level points and caveats: TCRs above 1 in 1000 frequency stayed constant with DPC sensitization.

The authors' total RNA extraction used unfractionated whole blood. Unique molecular identifiers were attached to individual cDNA molecules within the library. TCRdb processed the reads anew with MiXCR; each CDR3 protein has one entry. There are 120,000 or so distinct CDR3 sequences in the sample; about 8.9% occur only once, and more than 1.3% lies in the top ten. Specimen: whole blood. This clonotype was obtained from a human donor in good health. Some clones in this sample may be carry-over from other donors' samples.

Here the CDR3 DNA reads TGTGCCAGCAGTGAATCTGGGGGCCCTAATAAAAACACCATATATTTT. As protein: CASSESGGPNKNTIYF. The chain uses TRBV2 and TRBJ1-3; possibly TRBD1 for D (6 bases). Germline CDR1 is SNHLY and CDR2 is FYNNEI. This CDR3 is built from 16 residues. V shed 2 bases and J shed 6 bases, with 17 bases lying between them.